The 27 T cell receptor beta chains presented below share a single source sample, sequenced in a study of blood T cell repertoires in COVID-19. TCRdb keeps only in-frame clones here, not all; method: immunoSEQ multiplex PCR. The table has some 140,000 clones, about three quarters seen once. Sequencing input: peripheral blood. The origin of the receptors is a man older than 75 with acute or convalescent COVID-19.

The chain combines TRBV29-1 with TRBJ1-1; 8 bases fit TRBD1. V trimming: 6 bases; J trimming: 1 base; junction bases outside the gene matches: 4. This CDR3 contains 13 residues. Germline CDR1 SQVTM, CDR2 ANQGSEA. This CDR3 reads CSVWDRPNTEAFF. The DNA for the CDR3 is TGCAGCGTGTGGGACAGGCCGAACACTGAAGCTTTCTTT.

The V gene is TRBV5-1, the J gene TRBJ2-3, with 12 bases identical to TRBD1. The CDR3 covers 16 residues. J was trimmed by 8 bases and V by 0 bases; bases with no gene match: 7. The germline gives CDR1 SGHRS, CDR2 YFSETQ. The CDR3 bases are TGCGCCAGCAGCTTGGGGGACAGGGGGCGAGTGGTTACGCAGTATTTT. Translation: CASSLGDRGRVVTQYF. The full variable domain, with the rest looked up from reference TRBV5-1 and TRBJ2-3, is KAGVTQTPRYLIKTRGQQVTLSCSPISGHRSVSWYQQTPGQGLQFLFEYFSETQRNKGNFPGRFSGRQFSNSRSEMNVSTLELGDSALYLCASSLGDRGRVVTQYFGPGTRLTVL.

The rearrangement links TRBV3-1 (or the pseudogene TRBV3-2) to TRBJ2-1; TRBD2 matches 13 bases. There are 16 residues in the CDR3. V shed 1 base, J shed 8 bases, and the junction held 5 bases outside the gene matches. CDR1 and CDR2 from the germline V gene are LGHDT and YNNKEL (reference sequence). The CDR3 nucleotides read TGTGCCAGCAGCCAAGGTGGACTAGCGGGGGTGTATGAGCAGTTCTTC. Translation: CASSQGGLAGVYEQFF.

Here the CDR3 reads CASSTGTSGGLYNEQFF. In DNA, the CDR3 is TGTGCCAGCTCAACAGGGACTAGCGGGGGGCTTTACAATGAGCAGTTCTTC. The chain uses TRBV18 and TRBJ2-1; the match to TRBD2 covers 15 bases. Losses at the gene ends were 5 bases for V and 4 bases for J; bases not matched to a gene: 6. Germline loops: CDR1 KGHSH, CDR2 LQKENI. CDR3 length: 17 amino acids. Complete variable domain (other parts from reference TRBV18 and TRBJ2-1): NAGVMQNPRHLVRRRGQEARLRCSPMKGHSHVYWYRQLPEEGLKFMVYLQKENIIDESGMPKERFSAEFPKEGPSILRIQQVVRGDSAAYFCASSTGTSGGLYNEQFFGPGTRLTVL.

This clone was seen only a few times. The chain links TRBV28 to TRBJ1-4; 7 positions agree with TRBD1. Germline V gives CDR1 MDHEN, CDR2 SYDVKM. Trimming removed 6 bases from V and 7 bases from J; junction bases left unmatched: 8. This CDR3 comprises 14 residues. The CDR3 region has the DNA TGTGCCAGCAGACAGACAGGGAGAACTGAAAAACTGTTTTTT. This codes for CASRQTGRTEKLFF.

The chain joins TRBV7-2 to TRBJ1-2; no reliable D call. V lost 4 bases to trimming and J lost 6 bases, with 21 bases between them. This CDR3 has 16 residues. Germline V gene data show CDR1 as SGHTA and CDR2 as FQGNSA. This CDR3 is CASSSIERPHLNGYTF. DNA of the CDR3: TGTGCCAGCAGCTCGATTGAGCGCCCCCATTTGAATGGCTACACCTTC.

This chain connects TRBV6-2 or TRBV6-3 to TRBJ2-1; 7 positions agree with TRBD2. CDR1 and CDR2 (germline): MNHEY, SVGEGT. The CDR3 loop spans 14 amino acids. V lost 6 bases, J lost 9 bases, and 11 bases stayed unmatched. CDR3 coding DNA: TGTGCCAGCAGCCCGGGGAGCGGGGTGATTGAGCAGTTCTTC. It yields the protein CASSPGSGVIEQFF.

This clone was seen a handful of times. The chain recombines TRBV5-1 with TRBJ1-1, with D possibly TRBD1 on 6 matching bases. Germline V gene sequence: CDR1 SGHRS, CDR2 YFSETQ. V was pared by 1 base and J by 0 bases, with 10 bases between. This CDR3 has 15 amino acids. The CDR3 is CASSLRGNMNTEAFF. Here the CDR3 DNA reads TGCGCCAGCAGCTTGAGGGGGAACATGAACACTGAAGCTTTCTTT.

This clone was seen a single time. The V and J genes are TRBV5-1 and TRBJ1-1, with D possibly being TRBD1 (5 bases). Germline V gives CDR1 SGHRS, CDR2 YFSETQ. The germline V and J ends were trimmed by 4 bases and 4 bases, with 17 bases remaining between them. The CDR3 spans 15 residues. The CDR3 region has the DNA TGCGCCAGCAGCCCTACACCCCAGGGTCTCACTGAAGCTTTCTTT. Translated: CASSPTPQGLTEAFF.

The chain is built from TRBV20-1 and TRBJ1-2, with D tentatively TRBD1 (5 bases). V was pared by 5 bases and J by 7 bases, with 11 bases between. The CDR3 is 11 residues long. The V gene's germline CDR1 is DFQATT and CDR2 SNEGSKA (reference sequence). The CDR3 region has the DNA TGCAGTGCTGGGGGGACGGTTGGCTACACCTTC. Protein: CSAGGTVGYTF.

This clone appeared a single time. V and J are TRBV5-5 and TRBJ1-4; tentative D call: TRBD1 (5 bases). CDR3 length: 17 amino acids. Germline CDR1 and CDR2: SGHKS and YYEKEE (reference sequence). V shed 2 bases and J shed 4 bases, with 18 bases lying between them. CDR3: CASSFLQSRADNEKLFF. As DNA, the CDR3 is TGTGCCAGCAGCTTTCTGCAATCCAGGGCGGATAATGAAAAACTGTTTTTT.

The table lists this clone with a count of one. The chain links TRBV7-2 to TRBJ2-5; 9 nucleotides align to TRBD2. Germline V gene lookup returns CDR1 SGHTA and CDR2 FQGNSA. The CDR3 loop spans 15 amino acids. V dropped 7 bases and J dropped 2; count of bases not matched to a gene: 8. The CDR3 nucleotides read TGTGCCAGCACCGGAACTAGCGGGCTACAAGAGACCCAGTACTTC. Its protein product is CASTGTSGLQETQYF.

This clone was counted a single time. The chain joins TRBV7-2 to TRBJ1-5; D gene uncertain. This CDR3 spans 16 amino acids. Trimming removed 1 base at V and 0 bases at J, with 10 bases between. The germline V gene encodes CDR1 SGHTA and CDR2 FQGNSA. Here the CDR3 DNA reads TGTGCCAGCAGCTTAGTTTGGGCTAATAGCAATCAGCCCCAGCATTTT. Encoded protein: CASSLVWANSNQPQHF.

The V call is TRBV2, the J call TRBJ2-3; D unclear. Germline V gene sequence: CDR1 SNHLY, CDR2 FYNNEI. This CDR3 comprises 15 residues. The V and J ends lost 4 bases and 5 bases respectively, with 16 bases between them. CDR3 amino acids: CASSAEAPALDTQYF. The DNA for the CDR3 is TGTGCCAGCAGTGCAGAGGCCCCGGCGTTAGATACGCAGTATTTT. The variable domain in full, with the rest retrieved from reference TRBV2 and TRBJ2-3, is EPEVTQTPSHQVTQMGQEVILRCVPISNHLYFYWYRQILGQKVEFLVSFYNNEISEKSEIFDDQFSVERPDGSNFTLKIRSTKLEDSAMYFCASSAEAPALDTQYFGPGTRLTVL.

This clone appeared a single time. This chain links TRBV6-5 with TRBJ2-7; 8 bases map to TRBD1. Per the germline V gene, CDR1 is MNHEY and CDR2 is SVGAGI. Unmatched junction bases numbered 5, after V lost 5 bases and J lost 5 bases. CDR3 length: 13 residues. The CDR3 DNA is TGTGCCAGCAGTCGAAGGACAGGGCACGAGCAGTACTTC. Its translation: CASSRRTGHEQYF.

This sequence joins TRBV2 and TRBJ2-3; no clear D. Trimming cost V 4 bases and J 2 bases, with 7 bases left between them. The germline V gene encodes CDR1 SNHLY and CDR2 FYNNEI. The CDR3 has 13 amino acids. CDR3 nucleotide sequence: TGTGCCAGCAGTGCTAGAGTCACAGATACGCAGTATTTT. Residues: CASSARVTDTQYF.

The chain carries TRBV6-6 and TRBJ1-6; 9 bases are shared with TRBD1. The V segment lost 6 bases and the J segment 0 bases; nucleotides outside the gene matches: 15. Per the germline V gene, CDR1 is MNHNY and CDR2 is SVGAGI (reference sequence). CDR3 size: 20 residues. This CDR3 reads CASSLQPSGTGSSYNSPLHF. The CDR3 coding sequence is TGTGCCAGCAGCCTCCAGCCATCCGGGACAGGGAGCTCCTATAATTCACCCCTCCACTTT.

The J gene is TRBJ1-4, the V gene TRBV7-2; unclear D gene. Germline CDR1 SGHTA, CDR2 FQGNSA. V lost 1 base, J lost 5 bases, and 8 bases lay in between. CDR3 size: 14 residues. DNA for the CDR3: TGTGCCAGCAGCTTAGGGCGGAAAAATGAAAAACTGTTTTTT. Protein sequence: CASSLGRKNEKLFF.

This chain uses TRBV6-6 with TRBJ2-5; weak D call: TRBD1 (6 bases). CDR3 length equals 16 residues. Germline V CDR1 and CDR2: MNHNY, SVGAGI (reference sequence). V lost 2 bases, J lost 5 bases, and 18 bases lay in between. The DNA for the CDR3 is TGTGCCAGCAGTTACGCGGTAGGGGGTAACGGGGAGACCCAGTACTTC. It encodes CASSYAVGGNGETQYF.

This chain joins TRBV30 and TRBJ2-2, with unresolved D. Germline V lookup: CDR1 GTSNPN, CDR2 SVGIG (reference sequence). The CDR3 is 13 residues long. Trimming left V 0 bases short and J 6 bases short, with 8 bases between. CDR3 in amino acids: CAWSVSGPGELFF. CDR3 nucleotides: TGTGCCTGGAGTGTATCTGGGCCCGGGGAGCTGTTTTTT.

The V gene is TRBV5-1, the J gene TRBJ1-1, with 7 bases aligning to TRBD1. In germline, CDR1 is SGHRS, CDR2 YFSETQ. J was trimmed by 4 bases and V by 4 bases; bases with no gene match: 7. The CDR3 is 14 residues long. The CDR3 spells CASSPQGQGTEAFF. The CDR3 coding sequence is TGCGCCAGCAGCCCACAGGGGCAGGGCACTGAAGCTTTCTTT.

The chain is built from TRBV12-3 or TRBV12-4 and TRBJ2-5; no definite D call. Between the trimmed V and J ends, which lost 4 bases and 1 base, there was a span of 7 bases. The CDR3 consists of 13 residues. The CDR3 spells CASSWARQETQYF. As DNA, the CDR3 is TGTGCCAGCAGTTGGGCTCGCCAAGAGACCCAGTACTTC.

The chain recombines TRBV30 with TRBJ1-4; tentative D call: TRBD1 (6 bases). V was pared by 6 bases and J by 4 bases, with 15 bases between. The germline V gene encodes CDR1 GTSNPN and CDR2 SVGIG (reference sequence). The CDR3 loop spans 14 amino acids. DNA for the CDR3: TGTGCCTGCCATCCCGGGACACTTAATGAAAAACTGTTTTTT. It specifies CACHPGTLNEKLFF.

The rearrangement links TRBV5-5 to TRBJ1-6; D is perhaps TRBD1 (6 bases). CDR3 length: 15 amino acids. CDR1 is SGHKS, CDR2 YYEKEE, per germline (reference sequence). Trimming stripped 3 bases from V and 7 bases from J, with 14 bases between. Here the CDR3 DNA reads TGTGCCAGCAGCTATTCAGGGGCCCTGAATTCACCCCTCCACTTT. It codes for CASSYSGALNSPLHF.

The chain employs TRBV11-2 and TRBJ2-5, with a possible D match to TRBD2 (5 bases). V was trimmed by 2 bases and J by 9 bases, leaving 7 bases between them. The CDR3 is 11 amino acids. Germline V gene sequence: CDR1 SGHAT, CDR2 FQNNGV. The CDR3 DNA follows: TGTGCCAGCAGCTTAACGGGGTCCCAGTACTTC. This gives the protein CASSLTGSQYF.

CDR3 sequence: CASSLFGGTNTGELFF. For the CDR3, the DNA is TGTGCCAGCAGCTTATTCGGGGGGACGAACACCGGGGAGCTGTTTTTT. This chain uses TRBV13 with TRBJ2-2; 7 nucleotides line up with TRBD2. The CDR3 has 16 residues. Germline CDR1 PRHDT, CDR2 FYEKMQ (reference sequence). Trimming removed 2 bases from V and 0 bases from J; junction bases left unmatched: 3.

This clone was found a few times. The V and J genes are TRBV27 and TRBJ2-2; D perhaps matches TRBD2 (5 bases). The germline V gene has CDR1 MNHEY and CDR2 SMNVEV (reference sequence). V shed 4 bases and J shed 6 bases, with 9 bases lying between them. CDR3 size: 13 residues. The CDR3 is CASSWTRAGELFF. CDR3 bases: TGTGCCAGCAGTTGGACGCGGGCCGGGGAGCTGTTTTTT.